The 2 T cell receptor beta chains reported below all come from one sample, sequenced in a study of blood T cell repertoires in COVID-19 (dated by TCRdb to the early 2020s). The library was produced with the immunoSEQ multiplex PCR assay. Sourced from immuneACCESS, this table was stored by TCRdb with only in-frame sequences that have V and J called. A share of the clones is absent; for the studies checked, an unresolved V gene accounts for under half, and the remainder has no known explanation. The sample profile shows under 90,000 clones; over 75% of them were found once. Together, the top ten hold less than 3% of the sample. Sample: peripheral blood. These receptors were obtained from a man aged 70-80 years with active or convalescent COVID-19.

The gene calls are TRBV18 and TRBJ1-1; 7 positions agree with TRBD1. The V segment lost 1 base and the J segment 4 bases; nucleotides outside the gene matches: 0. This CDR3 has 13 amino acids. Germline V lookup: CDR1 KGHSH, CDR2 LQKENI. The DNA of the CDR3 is TGTGCCAGCTCACCACAGGGGGCCACTGAAGCTTTCTTT. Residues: CASSPQGATEAFF.

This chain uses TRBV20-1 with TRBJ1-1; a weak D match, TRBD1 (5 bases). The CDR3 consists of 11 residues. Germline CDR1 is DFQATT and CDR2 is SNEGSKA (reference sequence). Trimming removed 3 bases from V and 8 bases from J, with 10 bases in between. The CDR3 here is CSASIQGEAFF. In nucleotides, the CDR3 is TGCAGTGCTAGCATTCAGGGAGAAGCTTTCTTT.